This T cell receptor beta chain was retrieved from a study of early T cells in non-severe SARS-CoV-2 infection. For the study at large: Sequencing of unsorted whole blood was done on bulk RNA, leaving chains unpaired.

V lost 6 bases, J lost 1 base, and 3 bases stayed unmatched. CDR1 is SGHNT, CDR2 YYREEE, per germline (reference sequence). The CDR3 is 13 residues long. General observations from the study: Matches to VDJdb favored anti-spike CD8 responses and missed private and CD4 specificities.

This clonotype was recorded at least ten times. Its specificity is not known. One entry per CDR3 protein, called by TCRdb with MiXCR from the 5' RACE reads. The data contain approximately 45,000 distinct CDR3 sequences, about a tenth of them singletons. This sequence was found in an adult who was a healthcare worker with PCR-confirmed SARS-CoV-2 infection or an uninfected control (not recorded which). Sample: whole blood. J is TRBJ2-5 and V is TRBV5-4, with 7 bases fitting TRBD1. CDR3 amino acids: CASMGTAQETQYF. DNA for the CDR3: TGTGCCAGCATGGGGACAGCCCAAGAGACCCAGTACTTC.